The TCR beta chain described here comes from a study of Graves' ophthalmopathy and Graves' hyperthyroidism. Study-level results: Blood was where most expanded thyroid clonotypes above 0.001 frequency also turned up.

Aged 18 to 65, the patients with hyperthyroidism had under 2 months' duration and were newly diagnosed. None of the included patients had other autoimmune diseases, uncontrolled infections, pregnancy or lactation, as these led to exclusion. Fresh peripheral blood (approximately 10 ml) yielded the PBMCs. Details on this clonotype: The target antigen is unknown.

This CDR3 has 12 residues. V lost 5 bases and J 7 bases, leaving 11 bases between the germline ends. Amplified material comprised TCR beta CDR3 regions derived from RNA transcripts. The library came from an HTBI-primed first-round RT-PCR and a second-round multiplex PCR. Each CDR3 protein is one row after TCRdb ran MiXCR on the multiplex PCR reads. This sample has 350,000 to 450,000 distinct CDR3 sequences; over 20% occur once, and the top ten carry roughly 3%. The material sequenced was peripheral blood. This clonotype was sampled from a woman aged 18-35 years with stable Graves' hyperthyroidism. J is TRBJ1-2 and V is TRBV12-3 or TRBV12-4; possibly TRBD1 for D (6 bases). The CDR3 spells CASSQDSFGYTF. For the CDR3, the DNA is TGTGCCAGCAGTCAGGACAGTTTTGGCTACACCTTC.